The 26 T cell receptor beta chains presented below share a single source sample, sequenced in a study of monozygotic twins with cystic fibrosis. Sequencing was performed with immunoSEQ multiplex PCR; in TCRdb, only in-frame clones are kept and a portion is missing. Here the sample spans 30,000 or so clones, approximately 70% being singletons. Sequencing was done on a sample of blood. All receptors derive from a girl aged 5-17 years with cystic fibrosis.

The chain joins TRBV30 to TRBJ1-1; no clear D gene. The ends were cut back, 5 bases at V and 4 bases at J, with 11 bases in the middle. The germline CDR1 and CDR2 sequences are GTSNPN and SVGIG (reference sequence). CDR3 length: 12 amino acids. The CDR3 loop reads CAWVKEVTEAFF. CDR3 in DNA: TGTGCCTGGGTAAAAGAGGTCACTGAAGCTTTCTTT.

This clone was counted only a few times. The gene calls are TRBV2 and TRBJ2-1, with 7 bases matching TRBD1. CDR1 SNHLY and CDR2 FYNNEI come from the germline V gene. CDR3 length equals 12 residues. V was pared by 6 bases and J by 10 bases, with 6 bases of the junction left unmatched. The CDR3 spells CASRTTGREQFF. The CDR3 region has the DNA TGTGCCAGCAGGACGACAGGGCGGGAGCAGTTCTTC.

This clone was counted a single time. The chain links TRBV7-2 to TRBJ2-7; 8 bases agree with TRBD2. Germline CDR1 SGHTA, CDR2 FQGNSA. The J segment lost 1 base and the V segment lost 2 bases, leaving 7 bases of the junction unmatched. This CDR3 is built from 16 residues. The chain's CDR3 is CASSLRSGSNSYEQYF. Here the CDR3 DNA reads TGTGCCAGCAGCTTAAGGAGCGGGAGTAATTCCTACGAGCAGTACTTC.

The chain couples TRBV7-8 to TRBJ1-1; D may be TRBD1 (6 bases). Germline CDR1 and CDR2: SGHVS and FQNEAQ. The CDR3 loop spans 15 amino acids. Trimming took off 4 bases at V and 0 bases at J, with 12 bases between the two ends. The CDR3 region is CASSSQGQLNTEAFF. Here the CDR3 DNA reads TGTGCCAGCAGCTCCCAGGGACAACTGAACACTGAAGCTTTCTTT.

The chain combines TRBV5-4 with TRBJ2-7; D is unresolved. Per the germline V gene, CDR1 is SGHNT and CDR2 is YYREEE (reference sequence). The CDR3 consists of 13 residues. V lost 2 bases and J 2 bases, leaving 8 bases between the germline ends. CDR3 in DNA: TGTGCCAGCAGCTTAGGGTGGGCCTACGAGCAGTACGTC. Translation gives CASSLGWAYEQYV.

This chain links TRBV7-9 with TRBJ2-2; D remains ambiguous. The CDR3 runs to 15 residues. CDR1 and CDR2 (germline): SEHNR, FQNEAQ (reference sequence). Trimming cost V 1 base and J 3 bases, with 9 bases left between them. The CDR3 reads CASSLGGSYTGELFF. DNA of the CDR3: TGTGCCAGCAGCTTAGGTGGTAGCTACACCGGGGAGCTGTTTTTT.

V and J are TRBV2 and TRBJ2-5; TRBD1 or TRBD2 may be the D gene (5 bases each). The CDR3 has 17 amino acids. The V and J ends lost 2 bases and 1 base respectively, with 17 bases between them. Germline CDR1 reads SNHLY; CDR2 reads FYNNEI. The CDR3 is CASSEQSPGTAQETQYF. In nucleotides, the CDR3 is TGTGCCAGCAGTGAACAGTCGCCCGGGACGGCCCAAGAGACCCAGTACTTC.

The chain combines TRBV5-6 with TRBJ1-2; 8 bases align to TRBD1. Germline assignment: CDR1 SGHDT and CDR2 YYEEEE. This CDR3 has 15 amino acids. The V gene end was trimmed by 0 bases and the J gene end by 7 bases; junction bases not matched to a gene: 8. DNA for the CDR3: TGTGCCAGCAGCTTGGGCGGGATCACAGGGGGTGGCTACACCTTC. It specifies CASSLGGITGGGYTF. The full variable domain, in which reference TRBV5-6 and TRBJ1-2 provide the parts outside the CDR3, is DAGVTQSPTHLIKTRGQQVTLRCSPKSGHDTVSWYQQALGQGPQFIFQYYEEEERQRGNFPDRFSGHQFPNYSSELNVNALLLGDSALYLCASSLGGITGGGYTFGSGTRLTVV.

The chain combines TRBV25-1 with TRBJ1-5; 10 bases agree with TRBD1. Germline V CDR1 and CDR2: MGHDK, SYGVNS. This CDR3 comprises 15 residues. J was trimmed by 1 base and V by 4 bases; bases with no gene match: 1. CDR3 amino acids: CASSGGQGSNQPQHF. In nucleotides, the CDR3 is TGTGCCAGCAGTGGGGGACAGGGGAGCAATCAGCCCCAGCATTTT.

The chain combines TRBV6-5 with TRBJ1-5; 8 bases are shared with TRBD1. CDR1 MNHEY and CDR2 SVGAGI come from the germline V gene. The CDR3 has 15 residues. V trimming: 2 bases; J trimming: 5 bases; junction bases outside the gene matches: 5. For the CDR3, the DNA is TGTGCCAGCAGTTACGCAGGGGGCGCCGATCAGCCCCAGCATTTT. Protein sequence: CASSYAGGADQPQHF.

The rearrangement links TRBV21-1 to TRBJ1-3. TRBV21-1 is reported as a pseudogene. The CDR3 runs 15 residues. The CDR3 DNA follows: TGTGCCCTACCCGAGGAGGGGAGCAGGAGAAACACCATATATTTT. Residues: CALPEEGSRRNTIYF.

This clone occurred once. This sequence joins TRBV6-5 and TRBJ2-3, with 10 bases identical to TRBD2. The junction had 11 bases not matched to a gene; V was cut back by 8 bases and J by 6 bases. CDR1 is MNHEY, CDR2 SVGAGI, per germline. The length of the CDR3 is 15 residues. CDR3 nucleotides: TGTGCCAGCCAGTTAGCGGGAGGAGGTCGGGATACGCAGTATTTT. Translated, it gives CASQLAGGGRDTQYF.

V is TRBV19 and J is TRBJ1-3; the match to TRBD1 covers 7 bases. Per the germline V gene, CDR1 is LNHDA and CDR2 is SQIVND (reference sequence). The CDR3 spans 14 residues. Germline trimming cut 5 bases from V and 4 bases from J; bases unmatched to any gene: 5. The DNA of the CDR3 is TGTGCCAGTAGTCCACAGGGGATCGGAAACACCATATATTTT. Protein sequence: CASSPQGIGNTIYF.

This clone showed up just once. V and J are TRBV7-2 and TRBJ1-1; no clear D. Per the germline V gene, CDR1 is SGHTA and CDR2 is FQGNSA. V was shortened by 2 bases and J by 4 bases, with 8 bases between the two germline ends. This CDR3 spans 13 amino acids. CDR3 bases: TGTGCCAGCAGCTTAAGCCAGTCCACTGAAGCTTTCTTT. Translated, it gives CASSLSQSTEAFF.

V is TRBV6-5 and J is TRBJ2-2; D tentatively fits TRBD1 or TRBD2 (5 bases each). The V and J ends lost 3 bases and 6 bases respectively, with 14 bases between them. Germline-derived CDR1 and CDR2 are MNHEY and SVGAGI. The CDR3 extends over 15 amino acids. The CDR3 bases are TGTGCCAGCAGTTATAACGAGGGGAAGTCCGGGGAGCTGTTTTTT. It yields the protein CASSYNEGKSGELFF.

The chain combines TRBV9 with TRBJ2-3, with D possibly matching TRBD1 (6 bases). V lost 0 bases to trimming and J lost 4 bases, with 9 bases between them. Germline CDR1 SGDLS, CDR2 YYNGEE. This CDR3 region has 14 residues. The CDR3 DNA reads TGTGCCAGCAGCGTAGCAGGGGAAGCAGATACGCAGTATTTT. Its translation is CASSVAGEADTQYF.

This chain connects TRBV9 to TRBJ2-1, with TRBD2 matching 10 bases. This CDR3 has 14 residues. Per the germline V gene, CDR1 is SGDLS and CDR2 is YYNGEE. V was pared by 0 bases and J by 7 bases, with 1 base of the junction left unmatched. This chain's CDR3 is CASSVGTSGNEQFF. CDR3 DNA: TGTGCCAGCAGCGTAGGGACTAGCGGTAATGAGCAGTTCTTC.

The chain is built from TRBV4-2 and TRBJ1-3; D may be TRBD1 (6 bases). The CDR3 consists of 17 residues. The V end lost 3 bases, the J end lost 2 bases, and 17 bases lay between the germline ends. The germline V gene has CDR1 LGHNA and CDR2 YNFKEQ. The CDR3 here is CASSHRPTGQAGNTIYF. The CDR3 region has the DNA TGTGCCAGCAGCCACCGACCGACAGGACAAGCTGGAAACACCATATATTTT.

CDR3 in DNA: TGTGCCAGCAGCCCCATTGGCGACCGGACAGGGCCCATGGGAGAGACCCAGTACTTC. The encoded protein is CASSPIGDRTGPMGETQYF. The gene calls are TRBV9 and TRBJ2-5; 8 bases align to TRBD1. The CDR3 consists of 19 residues. Germline V gene lookup returns CDR1 SGDLS and CDR2 YYNGEE. Trimming removed 4 bases from V and 4 bases from J; junction bases left unmatched: 21.

V and J are TRBV6-5 and TRBJ2-5; D is unresolved. With 2 bases removed from V and 4 bases from J, the gap between germline ends came to 2 bases. The CDR3 is 11 residues long. Germline lookup yields CDR1 MNHEY and CDR2 SVGAGI. CDR3 in DNA: TGTGCCAGCAGTTACGGAGAGACCCAGTACTTC. Its protein is CASSYGETQYF.

The chain recombines TRBV6-4 with TRBJ2-1; 9 positions agree with TRBD2. The CDR3 has 15 amino acids. Germline CDR1 is MRHNA and CDR2 is SNTAGT. After removal of 3 bases from V and 10 bases from J, the junction contained 10 bases not matched to a gene. The CDR3: CASSEAGGPSGEQFF. The CDR3 nucleotides read TGTGCCAGCAGTGAGGCGGGAGGGCCATCAGGAGAGCAGTTCTTC.

V gene TRBV7-2 combines with J gene TRBJ2-1; TRBD2 matches 13 bases. Germline V gene lookup returns CDR1 SGHTA and CDR2 FQGNSA. The CDR3 spans 16 residues. With V trimmed by 5 bases and J by 7 bases, 8 bases remained unmatched. The CDR3 protein is CASSPGLAGPRNEQFF. CDR3 DNA: TGTGCCAGCAGCCCGGGACTAGCGGGACCGCGAAATGAGCAGTTCTTC. The whole variable domain, remainder taken from reference TRBV7-2 and TRBJ2-1, is GAGVSQSPSNKVTEKGKDVELRCDPISGHTALYWYRQSLGQGLEFLIYFQGNSAPDKSGLPSDRFSAERTGGSVSTLTIQRTQQEDSAVYLCASSPGLAGPRNEQFFGPGTRLTVL.

This clone was detected a few times. The J gene is TRBJ2-7, the V gene TRBV6-5; D is ambiguous. CDR3 size: 9 residues. Per germline, CDR1 MNHEY and CDR2 SVGAGI. The V end was cut by 6 bases, the J end by 6 bases, with 3 bases between. CDR3 loop: CASRCEQYV. DNA for the CDR3: TGTGCCAGCAGGTGCGAGCAGTACGTC.

This clone was recorded a few times. The V call is TRBV28, the J call TRBJ2-7; a possible D gene is TRBD2 (7 bases). There are 16 residues in the CDR3. Germline V gene lookup returns CDR1 MDHEN and CDR2 SYDVKM. Deletions cut 7 bases from V and 2 bases from J, with 21 bases between. CDR3 bases: TGTGCCAGCAATTGGGGGGGCGCGTCTAGCCCCTACGAGCAGTACTTC. Its protein is CASNWGGASSPYEQYF.

The chain employs TRBV9 and TRBJ2-5; TRBD2 is a possible D gene (6 bases). Trimming removed 4 bases from V and 5 bases from J, with 21 bases in between. The CDR3 runs to 16 residues. Germline CDR1 reads SGDLS; CDR2 reads YYNGEE. The CDR3 loop reads CASSSRFGGIAETQYF. DNA of the CDR3: TGTGCCAGCAGCTCACGTTTTGGGGGGATTGCCGAGACCCAGTACTTC.

The chain carries TRBV7-2 and TRBJ2-3; TRBD2 is a possible D gene (6 bases). The CDR3 has 15 residues. Per germline, CDR1 SGHTA and CDR2 FQGNSA. Trimming left V 2 bases short and J 0 bases short, with 9 bases between. The CDR3 region has the DNA TGTGCCAGCAGCTTATTGGGACTGAGCACAGATACGCAGTATTTT. Its translation is CASSLLGLSTDTQYF.